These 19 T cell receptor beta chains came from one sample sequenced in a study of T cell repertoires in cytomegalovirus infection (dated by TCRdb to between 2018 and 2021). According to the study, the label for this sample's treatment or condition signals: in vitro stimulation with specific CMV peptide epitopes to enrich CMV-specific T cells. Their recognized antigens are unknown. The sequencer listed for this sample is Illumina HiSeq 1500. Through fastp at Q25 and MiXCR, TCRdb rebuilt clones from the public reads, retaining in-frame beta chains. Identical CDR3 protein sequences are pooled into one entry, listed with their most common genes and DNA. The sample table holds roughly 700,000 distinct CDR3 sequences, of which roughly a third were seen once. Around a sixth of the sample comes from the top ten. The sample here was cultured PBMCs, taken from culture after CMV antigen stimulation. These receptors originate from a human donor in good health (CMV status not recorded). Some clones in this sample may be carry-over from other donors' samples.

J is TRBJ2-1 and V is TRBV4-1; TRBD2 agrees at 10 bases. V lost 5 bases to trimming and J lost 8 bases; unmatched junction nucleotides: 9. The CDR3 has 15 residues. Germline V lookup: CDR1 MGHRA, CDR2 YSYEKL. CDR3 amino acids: CASSNPGLAGDEQFF. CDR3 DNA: TGCGCCAGCAGCAACCCCGGGCTAGCGGGGGATGAGCAGTTCTTC.

The CDR3 DNA reads as TGTGCCAGCTCACCACTTACGGCCAAGAGTCACGAGCAGTACTTC. It encodes CASSPLTAKSHEQYF. The chain joins TRBV18 to TRBJ2-7; D uncertain. Per the germline V gene, CDR1 is KGHSH and CDR2 is LQKENI. V lost 1 base to trimming and J lost 5 bases, with 15 bases between them. CDR3 length: 15 residues.

The CDR3 DNA is TGTGCCAGCAGCCAAGATCTGGACAATGAGCAGTTCTTC. This sequence encodes CASSQDLDNEQFF. This chain uses TRBV14 with TRBJ2-1, with no clear D. V was cut by 0 bases and J by 5 bases, with 5 bases left in between. The length of the CDR3 is 13 residues. The germline V gene has CDR1 SGHDN and CDR2 FVKESK.

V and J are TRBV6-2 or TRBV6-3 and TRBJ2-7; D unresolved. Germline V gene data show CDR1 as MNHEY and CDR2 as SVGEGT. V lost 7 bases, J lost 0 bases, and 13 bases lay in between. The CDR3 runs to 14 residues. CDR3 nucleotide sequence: TGTGCCAGCACCACTCTGGGTAGCTCCTACGAGCAGTACTTC. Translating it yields CASTTLGSSYEQYF.

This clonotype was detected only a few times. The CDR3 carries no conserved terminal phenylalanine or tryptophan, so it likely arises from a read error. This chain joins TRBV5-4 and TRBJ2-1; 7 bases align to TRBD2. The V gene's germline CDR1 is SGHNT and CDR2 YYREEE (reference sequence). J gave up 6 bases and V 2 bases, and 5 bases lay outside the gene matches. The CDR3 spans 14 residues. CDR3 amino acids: CASSFAGEANEQFL. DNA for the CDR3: TGTGCCAGCAGCTTCGCGGGAGAAGCCAATGAGCAGTTCCTC.

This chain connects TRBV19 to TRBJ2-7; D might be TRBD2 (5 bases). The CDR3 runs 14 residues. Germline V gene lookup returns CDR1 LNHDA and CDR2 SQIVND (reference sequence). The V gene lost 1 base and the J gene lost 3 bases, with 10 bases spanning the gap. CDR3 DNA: TGTGCCAGTAGTATAGGTGCGGGTTACTACGAGCAGTACTTC. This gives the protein CASSIGAGYYEQYF. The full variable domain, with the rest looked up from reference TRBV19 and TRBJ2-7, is DGGITQSPKYLFRKEGQNVTLSCEQNLNHDAMYWYRQDPGQGLRLIYYSQIVNDFQKGDIAEGYSVSREKKESFPLTVTSAQKNPTAFYLCASSIGAGYYEQYFGPGTRLTVT.

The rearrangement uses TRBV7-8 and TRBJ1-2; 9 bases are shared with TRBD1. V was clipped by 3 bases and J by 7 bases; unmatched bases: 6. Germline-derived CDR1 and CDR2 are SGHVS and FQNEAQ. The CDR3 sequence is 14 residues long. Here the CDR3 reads CASSFGQGRGGYTF. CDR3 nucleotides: TGTGCCAGCAGCTTTGGACAGGGGAGGGGTGGCTACACCTTC.

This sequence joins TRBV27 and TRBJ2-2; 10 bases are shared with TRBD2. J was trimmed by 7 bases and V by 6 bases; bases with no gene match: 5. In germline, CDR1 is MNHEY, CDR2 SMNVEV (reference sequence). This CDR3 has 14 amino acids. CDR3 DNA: TGTGCCAGCAGGTCTAGCGGGGGCGGCGGGGAGCTGTTTTTT. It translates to CASRSSGGGGELFF.

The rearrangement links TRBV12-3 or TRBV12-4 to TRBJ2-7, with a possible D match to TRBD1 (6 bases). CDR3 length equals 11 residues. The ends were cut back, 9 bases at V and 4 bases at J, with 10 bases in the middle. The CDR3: CASGQFYEQYF. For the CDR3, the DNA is TGTGCCAGTGGACAGTTTTACGAGCAGTACTTC.

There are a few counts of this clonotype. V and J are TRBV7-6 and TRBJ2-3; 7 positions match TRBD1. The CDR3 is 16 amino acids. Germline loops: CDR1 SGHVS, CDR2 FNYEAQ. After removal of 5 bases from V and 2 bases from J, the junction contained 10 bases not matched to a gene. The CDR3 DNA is TGTGCCAGCAGCCCAACGACAGGGATCTCCACAGATACGCAGTATTTT. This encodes CASSPTTGISTDTQYF.

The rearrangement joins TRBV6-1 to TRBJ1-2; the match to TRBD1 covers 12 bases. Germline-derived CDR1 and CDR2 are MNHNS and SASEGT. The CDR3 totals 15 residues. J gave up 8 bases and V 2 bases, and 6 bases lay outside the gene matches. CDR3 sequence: CASSEPGQGAKGYTF. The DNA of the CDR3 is TGTGCCAGCAGTGAACCGGGACAGGGGGCTAAAGGCTACACCTTC.

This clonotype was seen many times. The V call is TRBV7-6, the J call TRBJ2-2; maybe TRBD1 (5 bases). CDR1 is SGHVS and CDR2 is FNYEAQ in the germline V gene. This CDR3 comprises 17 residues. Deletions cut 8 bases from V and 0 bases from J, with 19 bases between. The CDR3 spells CASPRVFTLANTGELFF. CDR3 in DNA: TGTGCCAGCCCCAGGGTGTTCACATTGGCGAACACCGGGGAGCTGTTTTTT.

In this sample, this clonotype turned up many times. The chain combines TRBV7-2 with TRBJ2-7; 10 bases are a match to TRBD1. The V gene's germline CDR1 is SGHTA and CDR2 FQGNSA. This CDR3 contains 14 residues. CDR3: CVTRDRGEPYEQYF. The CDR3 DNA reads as TGTGTTACCCGGGACAGGGGAGAACCCTACGAGCAGTACTTC.

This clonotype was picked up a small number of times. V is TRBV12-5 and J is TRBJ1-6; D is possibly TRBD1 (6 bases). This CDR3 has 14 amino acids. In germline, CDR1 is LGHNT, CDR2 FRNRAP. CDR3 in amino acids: CGTGLPARNSPLHF. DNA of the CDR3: TGTGGTACAGGGCTACCCGCCCGAAATTCACCCCTCCACTTT.

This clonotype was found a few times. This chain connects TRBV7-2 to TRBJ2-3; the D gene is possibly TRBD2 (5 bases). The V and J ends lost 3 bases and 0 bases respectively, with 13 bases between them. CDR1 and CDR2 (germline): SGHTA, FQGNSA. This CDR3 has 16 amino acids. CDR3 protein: CASSFSAASSTDTQYF. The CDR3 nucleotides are TGTGCCAGCAGCTTTTCAGCGGCATCTAGCACAGATACGCAGTATTTT.

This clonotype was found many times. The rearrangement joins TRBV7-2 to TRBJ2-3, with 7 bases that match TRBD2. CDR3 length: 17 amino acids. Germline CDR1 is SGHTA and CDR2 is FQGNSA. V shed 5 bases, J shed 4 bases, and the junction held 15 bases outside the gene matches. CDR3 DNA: TGTGCCAGCAGCCGCTCGGGGGAGGGCCCGGCAGCAGATACGCAGTATTTT. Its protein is CASSRSGEGPAADTQYF.

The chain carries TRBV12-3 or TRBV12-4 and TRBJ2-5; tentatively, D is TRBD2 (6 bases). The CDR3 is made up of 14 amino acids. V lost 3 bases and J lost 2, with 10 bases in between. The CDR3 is CASSFRTKQETQYF. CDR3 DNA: TGTGCCAGCAGTTTCCGGACTAAACAAGAGACCCAGTACTTC.

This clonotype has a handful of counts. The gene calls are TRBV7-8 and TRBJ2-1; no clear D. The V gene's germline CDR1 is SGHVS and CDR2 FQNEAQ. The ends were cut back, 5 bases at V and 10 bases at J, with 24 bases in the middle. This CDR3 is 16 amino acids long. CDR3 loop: CASSGVSRIGSAEQFF. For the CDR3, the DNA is TGTGCCAGCAGCGGCGTAAGTCGGATAGGGTCCGCCGAGCAGTTCTTC.

The CDR3 coding sequence is TGTGCCAGCAGCTTAGCGGCAGGGGGCGTCAATCAGCCCCAGCATTTT. This translates into CASSLAAGGVNQPQHF. This chain connects TRBV7-2 to TRBJ1-5; 8 nucleotides line up with TRBD1. CDR1 is SGHTA, CDR2 FQGNSA, per germline. The CDR3 has 16 amino acids. V was clipped by 0 bases and J by 3 bases; unmatched bases: 4.